This T cell receptor beta chain was found in a study of vaccination and CD4 T cells after COVID-19. The Oncomine TCR Beta short-read assay was applied to DNA of cultured CD4+ T cells. TCRdb analysed the PCR reads with MiXCR anew, one entry per CDR3 protein. The sample lists around 20,000 distinct CDR3 sequences; roughly 48% were seen once. Germline V gene data show CDR1 as SNHLY and CDR2 as FYNNEI. The CDR3 is 14 amino acids. Between the trimmed V and J ends, which lost 5 bases and 5 bases, there was a span of 15 bases. This clonotype was seen only a few times. Its target is unknown. Documented treatment: roughly ten-day PBMC culture with coronavirus spike peptide pools or control peptides (ViraFEST assay).

This TCR was sampled from a human donor who had recovered from COVID-19. The rearrangement uses TRBV2 and TRBJ2-5; D perhaps matches TRBD1 (8 bases). The sample consisted of CD4+ T cells from blood, cultured in vitro, taken before SARS-CoV-2 vaccination. The CDR3 DNA follows: TGTGCCAGCAGTCCCGACAGGGGAGGGGAGACCCAGTACTTC. Its translation is CASSPDRGGETQYF.